Reported below is one TCR beta chain. What it binds is not known. CDR1 and CDR2 (germline): SGHTA, FQGNSA. The CDR3 totals 14 residues. The junction had 1 base not matched to a gene; V was cut back by 3 bases and J by 6 bases. This sample is part of a study of T cell responses to AZD1222 COVID-19 vaccine. Study-level results: Among the donors, most were white British and more were female, and clonal diversity was possibly underestimated. Spike was spanned by vaccine-associated CD4 TCRs, which were dominant at 160-218 and 743-854.

Only in-frame clones appear in the TCRdb table, and some are missing; sequencing was by immunoSEQ multiplex PCR. The sample records about 140,000 clones, roughly 87% being singletons. The chain links TRBV7-2 to TRBJ2-1, with TRBD1 matching over 11 bases. This clonotype originated in an adult who received the AZD1222 COVID-19 vaccine. The sample was peripheral blood, taken 28 days after the second AZD1222 dose. For the CDR3, the DNA is TGTGCCAGCAGCTTGGGACAGGGGGTCAATGAGCAGTTCTTC. Translation gives CASSLGQGVNEQFF.